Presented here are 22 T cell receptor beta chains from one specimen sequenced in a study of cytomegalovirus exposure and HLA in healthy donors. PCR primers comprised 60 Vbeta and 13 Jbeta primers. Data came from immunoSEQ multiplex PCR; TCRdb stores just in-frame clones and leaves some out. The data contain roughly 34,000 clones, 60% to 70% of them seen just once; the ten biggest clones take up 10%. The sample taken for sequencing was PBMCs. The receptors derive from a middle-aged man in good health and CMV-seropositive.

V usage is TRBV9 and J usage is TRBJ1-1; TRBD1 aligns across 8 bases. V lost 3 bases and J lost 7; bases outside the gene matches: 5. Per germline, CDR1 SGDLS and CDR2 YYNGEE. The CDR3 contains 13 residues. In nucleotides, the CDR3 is TGTGCCAGCAGCGCCCGGGACAGGAGTGAAGCTTTCTTT. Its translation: CASSARDRSEAFF. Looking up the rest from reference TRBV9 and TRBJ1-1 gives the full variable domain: DSGVTQTPKHLITATGQRVTLRCSPRSGDLSVYWYQQSLDQGLQFLIQYYNGEERAKGNILERFSAQQFPDLHSELNLSSLELGDSALYFCASSARDRSEAFFGQGTRLTVV.

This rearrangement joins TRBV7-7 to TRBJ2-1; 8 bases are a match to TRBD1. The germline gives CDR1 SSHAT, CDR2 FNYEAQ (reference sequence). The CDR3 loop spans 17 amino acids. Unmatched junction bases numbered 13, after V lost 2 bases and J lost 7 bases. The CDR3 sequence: CASSLYLPGQGGNEQFF. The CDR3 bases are TGTGCCAGCAGCTTATATCTCCCTGGACAGGGCGGGAATGAGCAGTTCTTC.

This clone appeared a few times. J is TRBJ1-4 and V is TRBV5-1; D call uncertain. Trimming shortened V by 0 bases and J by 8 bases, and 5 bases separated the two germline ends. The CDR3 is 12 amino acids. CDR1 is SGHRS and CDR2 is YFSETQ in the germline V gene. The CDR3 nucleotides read TGCGCCAGCAGCTTGGCCGGGGAAAAACTGTTTTTT. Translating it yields CASSLAGEKLFF.

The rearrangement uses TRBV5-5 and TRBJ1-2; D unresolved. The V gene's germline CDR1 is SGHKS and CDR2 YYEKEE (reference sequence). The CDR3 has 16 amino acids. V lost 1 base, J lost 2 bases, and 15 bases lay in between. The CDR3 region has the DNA TGTGCCAGCAGCTTGATATCGTCAGGAGGAAACTATGGCTACACCTTC. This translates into CASSLISSGGNYGYTF.

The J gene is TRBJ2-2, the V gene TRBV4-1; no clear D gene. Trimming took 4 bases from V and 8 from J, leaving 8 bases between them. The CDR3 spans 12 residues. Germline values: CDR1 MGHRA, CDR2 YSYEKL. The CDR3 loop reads CASSPVLGELFF. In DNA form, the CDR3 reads TGCGCCAGCAGCCCCGTCCTGGGGGAGCTGTTTTTT.

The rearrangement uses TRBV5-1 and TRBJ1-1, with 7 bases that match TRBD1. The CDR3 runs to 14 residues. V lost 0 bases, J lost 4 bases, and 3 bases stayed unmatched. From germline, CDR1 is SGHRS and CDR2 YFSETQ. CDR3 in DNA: TGCGCCAGCAGCTTGGGGGCAGGGGGCACTGAAGCTTTCTTT. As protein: CASSLGAGGTEAFF.

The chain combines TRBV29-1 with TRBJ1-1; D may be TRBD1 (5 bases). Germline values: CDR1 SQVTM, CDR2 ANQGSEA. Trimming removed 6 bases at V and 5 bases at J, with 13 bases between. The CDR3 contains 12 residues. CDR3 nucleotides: TGCAGCGTGACGCAGGGAGGAACTGAAGCTTTCTTT. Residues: CSVTQGGTEAFF.

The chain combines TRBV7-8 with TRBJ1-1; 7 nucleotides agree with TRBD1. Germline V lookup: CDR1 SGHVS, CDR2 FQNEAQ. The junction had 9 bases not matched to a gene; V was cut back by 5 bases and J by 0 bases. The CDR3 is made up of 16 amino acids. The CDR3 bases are TGTGCCAGCAGCCCATACTTGGACAGGTTGAACACTGAAGCTTTCTTT. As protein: CASSPYLDRLNTEAFF.

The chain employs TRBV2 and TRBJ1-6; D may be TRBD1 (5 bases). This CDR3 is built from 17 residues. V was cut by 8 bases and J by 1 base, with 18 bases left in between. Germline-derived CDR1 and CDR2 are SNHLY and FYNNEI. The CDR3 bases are TGTGCCAGCGGGGGGACCTTGGGGGGTTCCTATAATTCACCCCTCCACTTT. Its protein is CASGGTLGGSYNSPLHF.

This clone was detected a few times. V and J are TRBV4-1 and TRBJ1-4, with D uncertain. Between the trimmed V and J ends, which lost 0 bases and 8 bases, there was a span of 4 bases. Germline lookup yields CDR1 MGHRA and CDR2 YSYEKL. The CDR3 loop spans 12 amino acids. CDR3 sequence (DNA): TGCGCCAGCAGCCAAGAGCGGGAAAAACTGTTTTTT. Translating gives CASSQEREKLFF.

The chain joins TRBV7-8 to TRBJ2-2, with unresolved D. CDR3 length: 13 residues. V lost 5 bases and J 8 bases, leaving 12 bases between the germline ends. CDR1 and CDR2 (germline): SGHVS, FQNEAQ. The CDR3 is CASSPPGGGELFF. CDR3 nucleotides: TGTGCCAGCAGCCCCCCTGGCGGAGGGGAGCTGTTTTTT.

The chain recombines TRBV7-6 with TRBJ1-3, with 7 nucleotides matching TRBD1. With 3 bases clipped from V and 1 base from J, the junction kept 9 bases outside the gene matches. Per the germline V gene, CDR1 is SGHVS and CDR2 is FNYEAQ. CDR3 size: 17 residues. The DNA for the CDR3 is TGTGCCAGCAGCTTGGCCCCAACGGGACAGTCTGGAAACACCATATATTTT. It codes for CASSLAPTGQSGNTIYF. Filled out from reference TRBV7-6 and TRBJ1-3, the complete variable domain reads GAGVSQSPRYKVTKRGQDVALRCDPISGHVSLYWYRQALGQGPEFLTYFNYEAQQDKSGLPNDRFSAERPEGSISTLTIQRTEQRDSAMYRCASSLAPTGQSGNTIYFGEGSWLTVV.

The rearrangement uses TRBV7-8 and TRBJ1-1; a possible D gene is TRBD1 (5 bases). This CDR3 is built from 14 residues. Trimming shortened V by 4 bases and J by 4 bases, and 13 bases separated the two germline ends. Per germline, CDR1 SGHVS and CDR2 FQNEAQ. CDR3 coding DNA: TGTGCCAGCAGCTACGACGGGGGGATCACTGAAGCTTTCTTT. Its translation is CASSYDGGITEAFF.

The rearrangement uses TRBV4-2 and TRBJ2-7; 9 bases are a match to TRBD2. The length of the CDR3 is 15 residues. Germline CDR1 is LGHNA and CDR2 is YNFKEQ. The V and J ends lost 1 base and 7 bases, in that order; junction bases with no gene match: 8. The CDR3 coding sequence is TGTGCCAGCAGCCAAGCGGGGCTAGCGGGGATTGAGCAGTACTTC. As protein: CASSQAGLAGIEQYF.

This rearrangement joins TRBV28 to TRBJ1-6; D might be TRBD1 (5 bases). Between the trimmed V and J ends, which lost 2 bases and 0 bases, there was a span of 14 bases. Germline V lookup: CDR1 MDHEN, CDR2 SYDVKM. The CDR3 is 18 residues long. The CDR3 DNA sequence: TGTGCCAGCAGTTTAGCCCGGGGGAGGAGCTCCTATAATTCACCCCTCCACTTT. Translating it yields CASSLARGRSSYNSPLHF.

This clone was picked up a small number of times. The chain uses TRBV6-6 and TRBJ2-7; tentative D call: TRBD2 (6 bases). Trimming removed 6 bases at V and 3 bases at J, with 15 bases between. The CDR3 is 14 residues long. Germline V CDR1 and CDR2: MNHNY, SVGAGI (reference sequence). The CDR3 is CASSPQAGNYEQYF. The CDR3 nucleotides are TGTGCCAGCAGCCCACAAGCGGGCAACTACGAGCAGTACTTC.

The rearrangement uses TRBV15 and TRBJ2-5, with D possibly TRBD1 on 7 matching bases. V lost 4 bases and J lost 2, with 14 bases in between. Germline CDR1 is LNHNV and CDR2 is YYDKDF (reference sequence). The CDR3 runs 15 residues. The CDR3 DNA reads TGTGCCACCAGCATTCCCAGGGGGGAGCAAGAGACCCAGTACTTC. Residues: CATSIPRGEQETQYF.

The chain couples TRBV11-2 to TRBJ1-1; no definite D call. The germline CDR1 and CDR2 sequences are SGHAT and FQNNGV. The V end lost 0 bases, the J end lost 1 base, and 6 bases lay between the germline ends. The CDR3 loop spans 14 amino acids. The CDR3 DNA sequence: TGTGCCAGCAGCTTAGAAACAGCGAACACTGAAGCTTTCTTT. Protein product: CASSLETANTEAFF.

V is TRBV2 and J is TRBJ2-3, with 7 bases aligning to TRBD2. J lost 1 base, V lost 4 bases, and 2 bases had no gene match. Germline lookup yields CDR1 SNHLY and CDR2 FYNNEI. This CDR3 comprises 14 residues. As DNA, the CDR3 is TGTGCCAGCAGTGTTACTAGCGGCACAGATACGCAGTATTTT. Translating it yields CASSVTSGTDTQYF.

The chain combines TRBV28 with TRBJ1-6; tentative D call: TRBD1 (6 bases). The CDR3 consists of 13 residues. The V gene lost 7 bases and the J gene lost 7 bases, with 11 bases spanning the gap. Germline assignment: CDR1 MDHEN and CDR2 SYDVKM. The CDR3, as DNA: TGTGCCAGCAAGCAGGGGAACAATTCACCCCTCCACTTT. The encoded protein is CASKQGNNSPLHF.

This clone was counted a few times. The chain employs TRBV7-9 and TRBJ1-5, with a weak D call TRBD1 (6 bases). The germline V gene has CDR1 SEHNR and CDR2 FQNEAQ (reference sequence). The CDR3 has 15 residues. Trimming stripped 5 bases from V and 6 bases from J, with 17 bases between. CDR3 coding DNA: TGTGCCAGCAGCGCCGGGCGGGGGGCGGCTCAGCCCCAGCATTTT. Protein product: CASSAGRGAAQPQHF.

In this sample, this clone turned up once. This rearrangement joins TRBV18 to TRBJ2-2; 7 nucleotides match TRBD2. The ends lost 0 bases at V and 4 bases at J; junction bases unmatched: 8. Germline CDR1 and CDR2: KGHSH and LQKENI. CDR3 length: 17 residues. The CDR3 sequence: CASSPPRSGDLTGELFF. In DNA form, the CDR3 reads TGTGCCAGCTCACCACCGAGGAGCGGGGATCTCACCGGGGAGCTGTTTTTT.